Each of the 17 T cell receptor beta chains below was sequenced from the same sample in a study of early T cells in non-severe SARS-CoV-2 infection. Via MiXCR, TCRdb re-called the 5' RACE reads, giving one row per CDR3 protein. Here the sample spans about 64,000 distinct CDR3 sequences, 11% being singletons. The sample here was whole blood, taken at baseline. Receptors originate from an adult who was a healthcare worker with PCR-confirmed SARS-CoV-2 infection or an uninfected control (not recorded which).

This clonotype has ten or more counts. The rearrangement uses TRBV20-1 and TRBJ1-1; D gene unclear. V lost 7 bases and J lost 5, with 17 bases in between. The length of the CDR3 is 13 residues. Germline V gene data show CDR1 as DFQATT and CDR2 as SNEGSKA (reference sequence). CDR3 protein: CSGSGGSWTEAFF. CDR3 bases: TGCAGTGGGTCAGGAGGCTCGTGGACTGAAGCTTTCTTT.

The chain recombines TRBV20-1 with TRBJ1-4, with 8 bases matching TRBD1. Losses at the gene ends were 0 bases for V and 5 bases for J; bases not matched to a gene: 17. In germline, CDR1 is DFQATT, CDR2 SNEGSKA (reference sequence). This CDR3 spans 19 amino acids. Here the CDR3 DNA reads TGCAGTGCTAGAGATTTCCCCGGACAGGGAAGAGGCCGGAATGAAAAACTGTTTTTT. Amino acid sequence: CSARDFPGQGRGRNEKLFF.

This clonotype was detected many times. The chain is built from TRBV20-1 and TRBJ2-2, with 9 bases fitting TRBD2. The V segment lost 3 bases and the J segment 2 bases; nucleotides outside the gene matches: 7. Germline CDR1 is DFQATT and CDR2 is SNEGSKA (reference sequence). The CDR3 consists of 16 residues. In DNA, the CDR3 is TGCAGTGCTAGTGGCCCCGGGACTAGCAACACCGGGGAGCTGTTTTTT. Its protein product is CSASGPGTSNTGELFF.

This clonotype was seen ten or more times. The rearrangement joins TRBV6-1 to TRBJ2-3; 12 nucleotides match TRBD2. This CDR3 contains 15 residues. The trim removed 10 bases at V and 3 bases at J, leaving 8 bases unmatched. The germline CDR1 and CDR2 sequences are MNHNS and SASEGT. CDR3 nucleotide sequence: TGTGCCACTCAGGGCGGACTAGCGGGGACAGATACGCAGTATTTT. It yields the protein CATQGGLAGTDTQYF.

V gene TRBV11-3 combines with J gene TRBJ2-1; 10 bases are a match to TRBD2. Germline-derived CDR1 and CDR2 are SGHNT and YENEEA. V was pared by 5 bases and J by 7 bases, with 11 bases of the junction left unmatched. This CDR3 has 16 residues. CDR3 sequence (DNA): TGTGCCAGCAGCCTCGCGTCGGGGACTAGCGTAAATGAGCAGTTCTTC. Its translation: CASSLASGTSVNEQFF.

This clonotype was counted at least ten times. The chain employs TRBV12-3 or TRBV12-4 and TRBJ2-7, with 9 positions matching TRBD2. The V and J ends lost 1 base and 3 bases, in that order; junction bases with no gene match: 4. The CDR3 runs 15 residues. CDR3 residues: CASSLGAGGFYEQYF. CDR3 in DNA: TGTGCCAGCAGTTTAGGAGCGGGGGGATTCTACGAGCAGTACTTC.

This sequence joins TRBV5-1 and TRBJ1-1; D perhaps matches TRBD1 (5 bases). Germline assignment: CDR1 SGHRS and CDR2 YFSETQ. This CDR3 has 17 residues. Trimming removed 0 bases from V and 1 base from J, with 16 bases in between. CDR3 amino acids: CASSLVVGASANTEAFF. For the CDR3, the DNA is TGCGCCAGCAGCTTGGTGGTCGGGGCATCGGCGAACACTGAAGCTTTCTTT.

This clonotype was seen only a few times. The rearrangement joins TRBV4-3 to TRBJ2-7; no clear D. V was clipped by 0 bases and J by 4 bases, with 13 bases between them. CDR1 is LGHNA and CDR2 is YSLEER in the germline V gene. The CDR3 extends over 15 amino acids. This chain's CDR3 is CASSQDRAGYYEQYF. The DNA for the CDR3 is TGCGCCAGCAGCCAAGATAGGGCAGGTTATTACGAGCAGTACTTC.

CDR3 sequence (DNA): TGTGCCAGCAGCCAAGATTCGGGTTTAAGTGGCTACACCTTC. It translates to CASSQDSGLSGYTF. The J gene is TRBJ1-2, the V gene TRBV3-1; D is unclear. The V end was cut by 0 bases, the J end by 7 bases, with 12 bases between. Germline loops: CDR1 LGHDT, CDR2 YNNKEL (reference sequence). The CDR3 loop spans 14 amino acids.

The V and J genes are TRBV14 and TRBJ2-1; D not certain. CDR3 length: 16 residues. CDR1 and CDR2 (germline): SGHDN, FVKESK. Trimming took off 1 base at V and 3 bases at J, with 13 bases between the two ends. The CDR3: CASSQVAPSSYNEQFF. In DNA form, the CDR3 reads TGTGCCAGCAGCCAAGTGGCTCCGTCAAGCTACAATGAGCAGTTCTTC.

This clonotype was recorded a few times. The chain has TRBV2 and TRBJ1-5, with D maybe TRBD1 (5 bases). From germline, CDR1 is SNHLY and CDR2 FYNNEI. Trimming pared 4 bases from V and 5 bases from J, leaving 9 bases between. CDR3 length: 13 amino acids. The CDR3, as DNA: TGTGCCAGCAGTGGCGACAGAGATCAGCCCCAGCATTTT. This sequence encodes CASSGDRDQPQHF. The variable domain in full, with the rest retrieved from reference TRBV2 and TRBJ1-5, is EPEVTQTPSHQVTQMGQEVILRCVPISNHLYFYWYRQILGQKVEFLVSFYNNEISEKSEIFDDQFSVERPDGSNFTLKIRSTKLEDSAMYFCASSGDRDQPQHFGDGTRLSIL.

The chain combines TRBV5-1 with TRBJ2-5; 8 nucleotides agree with TRBD1. This CDR3 comprises 13 residues. Looked up from germline, CDR1 is SGHRS and CDR2 is YFSETQ. V trimming: 4 bases; J trimming: 5 bases; junction bases outside the gene matches: 4. For the CDR3, the DNA is TGCGCCAGCAGCATGCAGGGGGCCGAGACCCAGTACTTC. Its protein is CASSMQGAETQYF.

The chain carries TRBV20-1 and TRBJ2-1, with a tentative D call TRBD2 (6 bases). The V gene lost 5 bases and the J gene lost 0 bases, with 8 bases spanning the gap. This CDR3 spans 13 amino acids. Germline CDR1 reads DFQATT; CDR2 reads SNEGSKA (reference sequence). The CDR3 region is CSAGSGSYNEQFF. The CDR3, as DNA: TGCAGTGCTGGTAGCGGCTCCTACAATGAGCAGTTCTTC.

This clonotype was seen more than once but under ten times. The chain combines TRBV20-1 with TRBJ2-7; TRBD2 matches 13 bases. Per the germline V gene, CDR1 is DFQATT and CDR2 is SNEGSKA (reference sequence). The CDR3 contains 16 residues. With 3 bases clipped from V and 3 bases from J, the junction kept 8 bases outside the gene matches. CDR3: CSARERLAGGFYEQYF. DNA for the CDR3: TGCAGTGCTAGGGAGCGACTAGCGGGGGGATTCTACGAGCAGTACTTC.

The chain couples TRBV14 to TRBJ2-3; no reliable D call. The germline V gene encodes CDR1 SGHDN and CDR2 FVKESK. This CDR3 is 12 amino acids long. V lost 1 base, J lost 4 bases, and 3 bases lay in between. This chain's CDR3 is CASSQVADTQYF. The DNA of the CDR3 is TGTGCCAGCAGCCAAGTAGCAGATACGCAGTATTTT.

The chain recombines TRBV12-3 or TRBV12-4 with TRBJ1-2, with D possibly TRBD1 on 5 matching bases. The V end was cut by 6 bases, the J end by 4 bases, with 15 bases between. The CDR3 has 14 residues. The CDR3 region is CASRPRRGGYGYTF. The CDR3 nucleotides are TGTGCCAGCAGACCCCGTCGGGGCGGCTATGGCTACACCTTC.

This clonotype appeared a few times. The V gene is TRBV20-1, the J gene TRBJ1-2; tentative D call: TRBD1 (5 bases). CDR1 and CDR2 from the germline V gene are DFQATT and SNEGSKA (reference sequence). V was shortened by 5 bases and J by 0 bases, with 13 bases between the two germline ends. The CDR3 consists of 14 residues. The CDR3 sequence is CSAGTRGANYGYTF. The CDR3 DNA is TGCAGTGCTGGTACGAGGGGAGCTAACTATGGCTACACCTTC.